One sample yielded the 25 T cell receptor beta chains listed below, sequenced in a study of beta chain features in type 1 diabetes. The authors reverse transcribed all of the isolated RNA, so sequencing captured expressed TCRB transcripts. Produced via immunoSEQ multiplex PCR; TCRdb's table is partial and in-frame only. This sample has 200,000 to 250,000 clones; about 14% occur once, and the top ten carry approximately 0.024%. Sequencing was performed on naive CD4+ T cells from blood. These receptors were taken from a woman in her thirties or forties in good health.

This clone was recorded a few times. The genes are TRBV25-1 and TRBJ2-5; D possibly corresponds to TRBD2 (6 bases). Germline CDR1 MGHDK, CDR2 SYGVNS. The CDR3 sequence is 15 residues long. Trimming removed 3 bases at V and 4 bases at J, with 15 bases between. The CDR3 nucleotides are TGTGCCAGCAGTGATCCCAGCGCCGGGGGAGAGACCCAGTACTTC. The encoded protein is CASSDPSAGGETQYF. The full variable domain, its missing parts supplied by reference TRBV25-1 and TRBJ2-5, is EADIYQTPRYLVIGTGKKITLECSQTMGHDKMYWYQQDPGMELHLIHYSYGVNSTEKGDLSSESTVSRIRTEHFPLTLESARPSHTSQYLCASSDPSAGGETQYFGPGTRLLVL.

This clone was counted only a few times. The rearrangement uses TRBV29-1 and TRBJ2-2, with D possibly matching TRBD2 (6 bases). With 6 bases removed from V and 6 bases from J, the gap between germline ends came to 20 bases. The CDR3 contains 15 residues. Germline-derived CDR1 and CDR2 are SQVTM and ANQGSEA. The CDR3 protein is CSVGVGPGSAGELFF. CDR3 DNA sequence: TGCAGCGTGGGGGTGGGCCCCGGGAGCGCCGGGGAGCTGTTTTTT.

A few counts support this clone. The chain is built from TRBV2 and TRBJ1-5, with TRBD1 matching 11 bases. Germline assignment: CDR1 SNHLY and CDR2 FYNNEI. J gave up 7 bases and V 7 bases, and 6 bases lay outside the gene matches. The CDR3 extends over 14 amino acids. CDR3 sequence: CASTDRGRNQPQHF. CDR3 bases: TGTGCCAGCACGGACAGGGGGCGAAACCAGCCCCAGCATTTT.

In its sample, this clone was seen a few times. The gene calls are TRBV5-4 and TRBJ2-7, with 10 bases that match TRBD1. In germline, CDR1 is SGHNT, CDR2 YYREEE (reference sequence). V was clipped by 3 bases and J by 2 bases; unmatched bases: 2. This CDR3 has 14 amino acids. CDR3 loop: CASSWGQGTYEQYF. CDR3 nucleotides: TGTGCCAGCAGCTGGGGACAGGGGACCTACGAGCAGTACTTC.

The chain couples TRBV2 to TRBJ2-5; 8 bases map to TRBD1. CDR3 size: 14 residues. Germline V gene lookup returns CDR1 SNHLY and CDR2 FYNNEI. With 7 bases clipped from V and 5 bases from J, the junction kept 9 bases outside the gene matches. In DNA, the CDR3 is TGTGCCAGCACCTTGACAGGGGCACGGGAGACCCAGTACTTC. This sequence encodes CASTLTGARETQYF.

The chain is built from TRBV27 and TRBJ1-4; TRBD1 agrees at 7 bases. CDR3 length: 14 amino acids. Per germline, CDR1 MNHEY and CDR2 SMNVEV (reference sequence). Unmatched junction bases numbered 14, after V lost 8 bases and J lost 11 bases. CDR3 in DNA: TGTGCCAGCGGAACTGACAGGGACGTTAGGAAACTGTTTTTT. As protein: CASGTDRDVRKLFF.

This clone was counted between two and nine times. This chain connects TRBV25-1 to TRBJ2-7; TRBD1 matches at 12 bases. Looked up from germline, CDR1 is MGHDK and CDR2 is SYGVNS. The CDR3 is 14 residues long. J lost 4 bases, V lost 6 bases, and 4 bases had no gene match. This chain's CDR3 is CASSPGQGAYEQYF. Here the CDR3 DNA reads TGTGCCAGCAGCCCGGGACAGGGGGCTTACGAGCAGTACTTC.

This clone appeared a few times. The rearrangement links TRBV28 to TRBJ1-6, with TRBD1 identical over 10 bases. The CDR3 runs to 14 residues. Trimming removed 5 bases from V and 8 bases from J; junction bases left unmatched: 3. The V gene's germline CDR1 is MDHEN and CDR2 SYDVKM. The CDR3 loop reads CASSPGTGDSPLHF. CDR3 sequence (DNA): TGTGCCAGCAGTCCCGGGACAGGGGATTCACCCCTCCACTTT.

This clone came up a few times. V usage is TRBV19 and J usage is TRBJ1-5, with D perhaps TRBD1 (6 bases). The CDR3 is 13 amino acids. Germline V gene sequence: CDR1 LNHDA, CDR2 SQIVND (reference sequence). Between the trimmed V and J ends, which lost 7 bases and 4 bases, there was a span of 11 bases. The CDR3 here is CASNRVRNQPQHF. The CDR3, as DNA: TGTGCCAGTAACAGGGTCAGGAATCAGCCCCAGCATTTT.

The chain has TRBV5-4 and TRBJ2-3, with 14 bases identical to TRBD2. Per the germline V gene, CDR1 is SGHNT and CDR2 is YYREEE (reference sequence). J lost 1 base, V lost 6 bases, and 1 base had no gene match. CDR3 length: 15 amino acids. The DNA for the CDR3 is TGTGCCAGCAAGGGACTAGCGGGGGGCACAGATACGCAGTATTTT. Its protein product is CASKGLAGGTDTQYF. The full variable domain, rest sourced from reference TRBV5-4 and TRBJ2-3, is ETGVTQSPTHLIKTRGQQVTLRCSSQSGHNTVSWYQQALGQGPQFIFQYYREEENGRGNFPPRFSGLQFPNYSSELNVNALELDDSALYLCASKGLAGGTDTQYFGPGTRLTVL.

V gene TRBV2 combines with J gene TRBJ1-2, with a possible D match to TRBD1 (5 bases). Germline V gives CDR1 SNHLY, CDR2 FYNNEI. V lost 6 bases and J 4 bases, leaving 15 bases between the germline ends. This CDR3 comprises 14 residues. The CDR3 coding sequence is TGTGCCAGCAGCGCCGGGTGGGGGGTCTATGGCTACACCTTC. The encoded protein is CASSAGWGVYGYTF.

This rearrangement joins TRBV9 to TRBJ2-3; D may be TRBD2 (7 bases). The CDR3 is 16 residues long. The germline V gene has CDR1 SGDLS and CDR2 YYNGEE. The V end was cut by 2 bases, the J end by 1 base, with 14 bases between. Here the CDR3 DNA reads TGTGCCAGCAGCGTGAGGGTAGGGGGGGGCACAGATACGCAGTATTTT. Amino acid sequence: CASSVRVGGGTDTQYF.

There are a few counts of this clone. This chain joins TRBV5-6 and TRBJ2-2; tentative D call: TRBD2 (6 bases). V lost 6 bases and J 4 bases, leaving 16 bases between the germline ends. Germline V gives CDR1 SGHDT, CDR2 YYEEEE. There are 15 residues in the CDR3. In DNA, the CDR3 is TGTGCCAGCACCGTGGGGTGGCGGGGCACCGGGGAGCTGTTTTTT. Residues: CASTVGWRGTGELFF.

This clone was seen more than once but under ten times. The rearrangement uses TRBV5-1 and TRBJ2-7, with 12 bases fitting TRBD1. CDR1 is SGHRS and CDR2 is YFSETQ in the germline V gene. The length of the CDR3 is 17 residues. V gave up 3 bases and J gave up 1 base; unmatched junction bases: 8. CDR3 coding DNA: TGCGCCAGCAGCTCGGGACAGGGGGCCCTCTGGTCCTACGAGCAGTACTTC. Protein: CASSSGQGALWSYEQYF.

This clone was picked up a small number of times. The rearrangement links TRBV18 to TRBJ2-7; D gene uncertain. The CDR3 loop spans 12 amino acids. Per the germline V gene, CDR1 is KGHSH and CDR2 is LQKENI. V lost 4 bases, J lost 12 bases, and 16 bases lay in between. The CDR3 coding sequence is TGTGCCAGCTCACTGAGTAGTGAGCCGTGGTACTTC. Translating it yields CASSLSSEPWYF.

This sequence joins TRBV7-9 and TRBJ1-2; D remains unclear. Germline loops: CDR1 SEHNR, CDR2 FQNEAQ (reference sequence). The length of the CDR3 is 14 residues. Trimming took off 5 bases at V and 8 bases at J, with 18 bases between the two ends. Written as DNA, the CDR3 is TGTGCCAGCAGCCAACCGGGATTGCCTTTGGGCTACACCTTC. Translation: CASSQPGLPLGYTF.

The chain uses TRBV5-1 and TRBJ2-2; possibly TRBD2 for D (5 bases). V was clipped by 5 bases and J by 4 bases, with 6 bases between them. Germline V gene lookup returns CDR1 SGHRS and CDR2 YFSETQ. The length of the CDR3 is 12 residues. Here the CDR3 reads CASREGTGELFF. Here the CDR3 DNA reads TGCGCCAGCAGAGAGGGCACCGGGGAGCTGTTTTTT.

This rearrangement joins TRBV29-1 to TRBJ2-7; TRBD1 matches at 7 bases. The germline CDR1 and CDR2 sequences are SQVTM and ANQGSEA. The V and J ends lost 5 bases and 2 bases, in that order; junction bases with no gene match: 9. This CDR3 contains 14 residues. The CDR3 sequence is CSVRSRDRAYEQYF. Here the CDR3 DNA reads TGCAGCGTTAGGTCCCGGGACAGAGCCTACGAGCAGTACTTC.

The V call is TRBV5-1, the J call TRBJ1-3; D is undetermined. CDR1 is SGHRS and CDR2 is YFSETQ in the germline V gene. The CDR3 has 16 amino acids. The germline V and J ends were trimmed by 2 bases and 1 base, with 13 bases remaining between them. Here the CDR3 DNA reads TGCGCCAGCAGCTTAGCCGGGTCCGTTTCTGGAAACACCATATATTTT. Amino acid sequence: CASSLAGSVSGNTIYF.

V and J are TRBV7-7 and TRBJ2-3, with D possibly being TRBD1 (6 bases). This CDR3 comprises 14 residues. The ends were cut back, 1 base at V and 3 bases at J, with 8 bases in the middle. Germline V lookup: CDR1 SSHAT, CDR2 FNYEAQ (reference sequence). The CDR3 here is CASSLGQGTDTQYF. The CDR3 nucleotides read TGTGCCAGCAGCTTAGGGCAGGGGACAGATACGCAGTATTTT.

J is TRBJ1-5 and V is TRBV5-8; D uncertain. The V gene lost 1 base and the J gene lost 7 bases, with 9 bases spanning the gap. The CDR3 is 13 amino acids. Per germline, CDR1 SGHTS and CDR2 YDEGEE. The CDR3 reads CASSLTRGQPQHF. Here the CDR3 DNA reads TGTGCCAGCAGCTTGACGCGGGGACAGCCCCAGCATTTT.

This sequence joins TRBV29-1 and TRBJ2-3, with 13 bases lining up with TRBD2. This CDR3 has 17 residues. Losses at the gene ends were 4 bases for V and 3 bases for J; bases not matched to a gene: 10. Germline V gives CDR1 SQVTM, CDR2 ANQGSEA. The CDR3 DNA follows: TGCAGCGTTGCCGGCCGACTAGCGGGGGGCCTTACAGATACGCAGTATTTT. This gives the protein CSVAGRLAGGLTDTQYF.

The sample holds a few counts of this clone. The chain couples TRBV5-4 to TRBJ2-7; the D is unclear. Germline CDR1 SGHNT, CDR2 YYREEE (reference sequence). Trimming removed 2 bases from V and 3 bases from J, with 9 bases in between. The CDR3 extends over 13 amino acids. The CDR3 DNA reads as TGTGCCAGCAGCTTCGGAGACCACTACGAGCAGTACTTC. This gives the protein CASSFGDHYEQYF.

This clone was seen a few times. This chain joins TRBV7-2 and TRBJ2-7, with 8 nucleotides matching TRBD2. J was trimmed by 9 bases and V by 3 bases; bases with no gene match: 7. The germline V gene has CDR1 SGHTA and CDR2 FQGNSA. This CDR3 spans 13 amino acids. CDR3 amino acids: CASSLRRGDSQYF. DNA for the CDR3: TGTGCCAGCAGCTTGCGGCGGGGGGACTCGCAGTACTTC.

This chain connects TRBV9 to TRBJ2-3; D possibly corresponds to TRBD2 (5 bases). Deletions cut 1 base from V and 0 bases from J, with 12 bases between. The length of the CDR3 is 16 residues. CDR1 and CDR2 (germline): SGDLS, YYNGEE. The CDR3 DNA is TGTGCCAGCAGCGTACGAGGGAGCGGTAGCACAGATACGCAGTATTTT. Protein: CASSVRGSGSTDTQYF.